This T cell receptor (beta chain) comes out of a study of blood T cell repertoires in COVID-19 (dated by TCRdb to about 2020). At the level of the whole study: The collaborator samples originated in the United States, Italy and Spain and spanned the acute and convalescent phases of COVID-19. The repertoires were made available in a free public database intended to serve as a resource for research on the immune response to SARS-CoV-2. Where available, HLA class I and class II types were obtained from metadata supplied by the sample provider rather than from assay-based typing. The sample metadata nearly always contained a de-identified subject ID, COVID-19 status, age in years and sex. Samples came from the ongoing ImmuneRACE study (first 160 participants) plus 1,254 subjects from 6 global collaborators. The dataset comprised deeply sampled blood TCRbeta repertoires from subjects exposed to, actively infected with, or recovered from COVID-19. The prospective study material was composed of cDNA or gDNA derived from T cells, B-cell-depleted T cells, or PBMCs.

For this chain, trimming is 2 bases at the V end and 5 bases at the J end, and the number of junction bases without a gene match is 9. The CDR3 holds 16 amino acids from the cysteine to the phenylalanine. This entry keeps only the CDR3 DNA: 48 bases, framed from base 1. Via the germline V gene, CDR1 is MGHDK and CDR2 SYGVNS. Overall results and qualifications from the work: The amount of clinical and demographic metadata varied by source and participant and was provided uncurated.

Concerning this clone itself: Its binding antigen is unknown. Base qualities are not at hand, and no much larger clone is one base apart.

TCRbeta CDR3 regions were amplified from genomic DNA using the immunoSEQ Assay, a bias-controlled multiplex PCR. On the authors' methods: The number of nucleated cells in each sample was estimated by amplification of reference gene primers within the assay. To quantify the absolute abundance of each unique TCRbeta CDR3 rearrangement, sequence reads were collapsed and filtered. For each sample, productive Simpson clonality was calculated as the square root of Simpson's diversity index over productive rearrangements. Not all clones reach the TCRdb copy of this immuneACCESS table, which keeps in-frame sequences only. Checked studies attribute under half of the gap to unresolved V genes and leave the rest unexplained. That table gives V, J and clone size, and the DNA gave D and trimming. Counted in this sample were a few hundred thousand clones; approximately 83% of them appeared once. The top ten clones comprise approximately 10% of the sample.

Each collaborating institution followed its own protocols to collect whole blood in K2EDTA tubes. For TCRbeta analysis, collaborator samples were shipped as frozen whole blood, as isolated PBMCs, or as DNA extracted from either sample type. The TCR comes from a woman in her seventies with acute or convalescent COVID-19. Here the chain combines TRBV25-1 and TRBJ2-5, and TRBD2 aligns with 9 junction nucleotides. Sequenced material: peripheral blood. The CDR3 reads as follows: CASSENFLAGKETQYF. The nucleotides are TGTGCCAGCAGTGAAAATTTCCTAGCGGGGAAGGAGACCCAGTACTTC.